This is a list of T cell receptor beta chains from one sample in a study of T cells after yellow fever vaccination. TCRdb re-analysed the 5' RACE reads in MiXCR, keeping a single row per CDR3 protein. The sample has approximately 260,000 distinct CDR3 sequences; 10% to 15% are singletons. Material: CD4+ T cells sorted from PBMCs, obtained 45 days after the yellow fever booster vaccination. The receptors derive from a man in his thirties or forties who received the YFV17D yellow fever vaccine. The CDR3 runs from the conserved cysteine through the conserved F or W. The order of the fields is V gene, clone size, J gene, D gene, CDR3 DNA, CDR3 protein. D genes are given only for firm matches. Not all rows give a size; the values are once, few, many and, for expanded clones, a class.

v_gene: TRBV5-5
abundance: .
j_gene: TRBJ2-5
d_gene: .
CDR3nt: TGTGCCAGCAGCTTGCGTATTTTGGAGACCCAGTACTTC
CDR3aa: CASSLRILETQYF

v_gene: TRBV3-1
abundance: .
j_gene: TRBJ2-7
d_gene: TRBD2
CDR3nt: TGTGCCAGCAGCCCTCGAGGGGGGAGCGGGAGTGGCGCGTACGAGCAGTACTTC
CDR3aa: CASSPRGGSGSGAYEQYF

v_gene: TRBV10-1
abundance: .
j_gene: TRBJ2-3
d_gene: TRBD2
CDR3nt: TGCGCCAGCAGTGACGGTAGCGGGATTGGCCATGGGATCCTGGATACGCAGTATTTT
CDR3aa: CASSDGSGIGHGILDTQYF

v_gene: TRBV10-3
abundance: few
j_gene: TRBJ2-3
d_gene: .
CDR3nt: TGTGCCATCAGTGAGTACAGGGCCACGGATACGCAGTATTTT
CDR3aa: CAISEYRATDTQYF

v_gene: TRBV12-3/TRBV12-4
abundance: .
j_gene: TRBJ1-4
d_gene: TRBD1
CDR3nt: TGTGCCAGCAGGAACGCGGCAGGGGGTGAAAAACTGTTTTTT
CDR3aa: CASRNAAGGEKLFF

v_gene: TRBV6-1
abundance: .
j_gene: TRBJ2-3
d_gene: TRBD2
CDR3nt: TGTGCCAGCATTCTAGCGGAACACACAGATACGCAGTATTTT
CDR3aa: CASILAEHTDTQYF

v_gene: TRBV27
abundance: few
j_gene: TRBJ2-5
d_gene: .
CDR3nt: TGTGCCAGCAGTTCACGGGAAACCAGTGGAGGGGGGACCCAGTACTTC
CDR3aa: CASSSRETSGGGTQYF

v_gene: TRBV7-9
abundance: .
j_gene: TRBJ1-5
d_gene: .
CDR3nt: TGTGCCAGCAGCTTAGAGGAGGTGGGAGTTAATCAGCCCCAGCATTTT
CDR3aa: CASSLEEVGVNQPQHF

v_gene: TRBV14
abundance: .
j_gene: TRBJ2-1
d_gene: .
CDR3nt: TGTGCCAGCAGCCAAACCTCTGGAACCCCACAGTTCTTC
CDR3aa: CASSQTSGTPQFF

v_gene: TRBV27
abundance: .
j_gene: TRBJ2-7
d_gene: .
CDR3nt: TGTGCCAGCAGTTTAGGGCGCGGAGGGGCCTACGAGCAGTACTTC
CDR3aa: CASSLGRGGAYEQYF

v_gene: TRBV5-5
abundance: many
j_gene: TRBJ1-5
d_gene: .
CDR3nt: TGTGCCAGCAGCTTGGGTGGCGGGGACCGTCCAGCCCAGCATTTT
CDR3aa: CASSLGGGDRPAQHF

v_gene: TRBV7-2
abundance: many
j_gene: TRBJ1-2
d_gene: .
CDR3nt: TGTGCCAGCAGCTTAGGGGCAGGGTATGGCTACACCTTC
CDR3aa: CASSLGAGYGYTF

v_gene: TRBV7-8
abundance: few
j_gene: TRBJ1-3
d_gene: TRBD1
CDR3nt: TGTGCCAGCAGCCGGACCCGGGACAGAATCTCTGGAAACACCATATATTTT
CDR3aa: CASSRTRDRISGNTIYF

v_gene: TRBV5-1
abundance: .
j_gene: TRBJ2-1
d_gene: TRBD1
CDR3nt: TGCGCCAGCAGCTTAAGACAGGGTGAGGATGAGCAGTTCTTC
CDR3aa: CASSLRQGEDEQFF

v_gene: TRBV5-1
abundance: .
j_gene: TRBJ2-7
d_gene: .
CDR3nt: TGCGCCAGCAGCTTGGCCGGGGACCCAAGCTACGAGCAGTACTTC
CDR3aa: CASSLAGDPSYEQYF

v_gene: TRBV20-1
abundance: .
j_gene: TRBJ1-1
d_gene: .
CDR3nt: TGCAGTGCTGATAGACAGGCGACTGAAGCTTTCTTT
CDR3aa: CSADRQATEAFF

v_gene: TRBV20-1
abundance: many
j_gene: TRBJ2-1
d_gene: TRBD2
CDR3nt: TGCAGTGCTCCCCTAGCGGGGATGCAGAAAGAGCAGTTCTTC
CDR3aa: CSAPLAGMQKEQFF

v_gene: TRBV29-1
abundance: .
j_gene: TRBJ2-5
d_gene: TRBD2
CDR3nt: TGCAGCGTTGAAGATAGTCGGACTAGCAAGACCCAGTACTTC
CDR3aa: CSVEDSRTSKTQYF

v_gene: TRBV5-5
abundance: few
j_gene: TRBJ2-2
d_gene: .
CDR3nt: TGTGCCAGCAGCTACGAGGGCGGGGAGCTGTTTTTT
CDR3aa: CASSYEGGELFF

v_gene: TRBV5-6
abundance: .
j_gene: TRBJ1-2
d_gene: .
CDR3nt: TGTGCCAGCAGCCCAGGGCTCCTCTATGGCTACACCTTC
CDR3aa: CASSPGLLYGYTF

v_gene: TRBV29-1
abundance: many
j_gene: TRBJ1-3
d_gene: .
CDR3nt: TGCAGCGTTGGTTACGGAAACACCATATATTTT
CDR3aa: CSVGYGNTIYF